This T cell receptor beta chain was found in a study of T cells after yellow fever vaccination. There are many counts of this clonotype. MiXCR, run by TCRdb on the 5' RACE reads, gives a single entry per CDR3 protein. Counted here are approximately 58,000 distinct CDR3 sequences, about 5.6% occurring once; the ten biggest clones make up roughly 31%. This CDR3 contains 16 residues. Deletions cut 1 base from V and 6 bases from J, with 17 bases between. In germline, CDR1 is SEHNR, CDR2 FQNEAQ (reference sequence). The V and J genes are TRBV7-9 and TRBJ2-3, with no clear D. Sequencing used PBMCs, either bulk or a sorted T-cell subset (CD4+, CD8+, memory, or dextramer-sorted; not recorded which), obtained on the day of the yellow fever booster vaccination. The clonotype originates from a man between 18 and 29 years old who received the YFV17D yellow fever vaccine. The CDR3 sequence: CASSLGHSFRSDTQYF. CDR3 in DNA: TGTGCCAGCAGCTTAGGACATTCCTTCCGTAGCGATACGCAGTATTTT.